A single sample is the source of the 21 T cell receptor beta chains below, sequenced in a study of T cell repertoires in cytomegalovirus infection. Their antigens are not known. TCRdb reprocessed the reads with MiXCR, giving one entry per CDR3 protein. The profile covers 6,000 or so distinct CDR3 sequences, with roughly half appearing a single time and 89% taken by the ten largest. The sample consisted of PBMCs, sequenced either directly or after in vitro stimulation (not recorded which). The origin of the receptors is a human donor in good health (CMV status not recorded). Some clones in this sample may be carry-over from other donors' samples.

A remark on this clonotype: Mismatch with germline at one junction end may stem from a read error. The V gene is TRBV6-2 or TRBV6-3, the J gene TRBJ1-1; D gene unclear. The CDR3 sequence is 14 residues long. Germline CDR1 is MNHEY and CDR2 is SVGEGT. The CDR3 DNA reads TGTTCCAGCAGTTCCCCAGAACCGAACACTGAATCGTTCTTT. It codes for CSSSSPEPNTESFF.

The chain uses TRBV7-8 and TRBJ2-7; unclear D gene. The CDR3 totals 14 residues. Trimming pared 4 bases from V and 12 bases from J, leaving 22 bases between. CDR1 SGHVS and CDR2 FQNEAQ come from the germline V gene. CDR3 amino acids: CASSWYTPGHDPYF. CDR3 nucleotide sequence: TGTGCCAGCAGCTGGTACACCCCTGGCCACGATCCGTACTTC. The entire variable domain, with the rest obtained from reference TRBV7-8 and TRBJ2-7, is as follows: GAGVSQSPRYKVAKRGQDVALRCDPISGHVSLFWYQQALGQGPEFLTYFQNEAQLDKSGLPSDRFFAERPEGSVSTLKIQRTQQEDSAVYLCASSWYTPGHDPYFGPGTRLTVT.

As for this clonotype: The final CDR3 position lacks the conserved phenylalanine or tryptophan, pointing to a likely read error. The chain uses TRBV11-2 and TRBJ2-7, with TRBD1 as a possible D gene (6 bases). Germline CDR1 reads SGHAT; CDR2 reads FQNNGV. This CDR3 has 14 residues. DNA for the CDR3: TGTGCCAGCAGTTGGGACAACCCTGGCGACGATCAGTACTTA. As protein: CASSWDNPGDDQYL.

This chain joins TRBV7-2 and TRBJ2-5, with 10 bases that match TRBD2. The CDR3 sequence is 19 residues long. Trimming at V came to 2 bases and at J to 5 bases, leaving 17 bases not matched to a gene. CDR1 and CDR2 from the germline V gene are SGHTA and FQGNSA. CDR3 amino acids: CASSLRGASGRPAVETQYF. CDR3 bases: TGTGCCAGCAGCTTAAGAGGAGCTAGCGGGAGACCCGCAGTTGAGACCCAGTACTTC. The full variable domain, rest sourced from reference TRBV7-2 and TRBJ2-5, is GAGVSQSPSNKVTEKGKDVELRCDPISGHTALYWYRQSLGQGLEFLIYFQGNSAPDKSGLPSDRFSAERTGGSVSTLTIQRTQQEDSAVYLCASSLRGASGRPAVETQYFGPGTRLLVL.

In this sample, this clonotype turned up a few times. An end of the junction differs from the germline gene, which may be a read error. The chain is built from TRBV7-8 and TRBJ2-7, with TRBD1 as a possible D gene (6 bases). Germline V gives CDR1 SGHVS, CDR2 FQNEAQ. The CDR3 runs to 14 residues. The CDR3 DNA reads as TGTGCCGTCAGCTGGGACACCCCTGGCGACGAGCATTACTTC. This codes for CAVSWDTPGDEHYF. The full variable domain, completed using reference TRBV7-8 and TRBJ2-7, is GAGVSQSPRYKVAKRGQDVALRCDPISGHVSLFWYQQALGQGPEFLTYFQNEAQLDKSGLPSDRFFAERPEGSVSTLKIQRTQQEDSAVYLCAVSWDTPGDEHYFGPGTRLTVT.

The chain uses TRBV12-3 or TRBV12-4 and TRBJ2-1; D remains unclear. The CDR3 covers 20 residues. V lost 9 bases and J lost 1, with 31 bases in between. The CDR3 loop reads CARSSLSLLFLERSYNEQFF. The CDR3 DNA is TGTGCCAGGAGCTCCCTAAGCCTCCTTTTTTTAGAAAGGTCCTACAATGAGCAGTTCTTC.

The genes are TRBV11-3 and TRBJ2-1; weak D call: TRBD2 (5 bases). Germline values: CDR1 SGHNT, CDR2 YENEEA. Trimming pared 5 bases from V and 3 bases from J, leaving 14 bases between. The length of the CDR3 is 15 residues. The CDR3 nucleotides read TGTGCCAGCAGCCTACGAAGCGGCCTCTACAATGAGCAGTTCTTC. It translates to CASSLRSGLYNEQFF.

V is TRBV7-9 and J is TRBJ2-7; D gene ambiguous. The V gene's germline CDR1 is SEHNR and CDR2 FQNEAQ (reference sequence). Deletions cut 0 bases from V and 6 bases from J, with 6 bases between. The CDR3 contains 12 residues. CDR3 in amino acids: CASSLALGEQYF. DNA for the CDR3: TGTGCCAGCAGCTTAGCGCTGGGCGAGCAGTACTTC.

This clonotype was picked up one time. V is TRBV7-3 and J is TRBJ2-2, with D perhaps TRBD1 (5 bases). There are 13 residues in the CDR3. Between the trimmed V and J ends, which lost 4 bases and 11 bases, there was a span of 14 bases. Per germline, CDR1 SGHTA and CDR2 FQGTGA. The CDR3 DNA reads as TGTGCCAGCAGCTCGGTAAAGGGGTTCGAGCTGTTTTTT. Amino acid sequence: CASSSVKGFELFF.

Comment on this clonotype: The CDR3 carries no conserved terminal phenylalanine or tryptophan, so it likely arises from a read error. CDR3 nucleotide sequence: TGTGCCAGCAGTCTAAGGACAGGGCAAACCTACGAGCAGTACTCC. It translates to CASSLRTGQTYEQYS. The chain is built from TRBV6-8 and TRBJ2-7, with 8 bases fitting TRBD1. Per germline, CDR1 MNHGY and CDR2 SAAAGT. Germline trimming cut 5 bases from V and 2 bases from J; bases unmatched to any gene: 8. The CDR3 length is 15 residues.

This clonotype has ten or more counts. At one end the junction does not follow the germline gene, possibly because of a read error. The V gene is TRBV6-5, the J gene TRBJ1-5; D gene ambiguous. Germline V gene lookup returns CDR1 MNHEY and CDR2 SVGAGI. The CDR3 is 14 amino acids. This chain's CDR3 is CSSSMLQKNHPQHF. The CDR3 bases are TGTTCCAGCAGCATGTTACAGAAGAATCATCCCCAGCATTTT.

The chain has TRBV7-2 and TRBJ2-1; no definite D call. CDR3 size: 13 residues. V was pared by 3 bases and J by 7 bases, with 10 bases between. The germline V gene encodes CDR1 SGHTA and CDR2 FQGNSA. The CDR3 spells CASSLRQINEQFF. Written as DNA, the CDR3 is TGTGCCAGCAGCTTGAGGCAAATAAATGAGCAGTTCTTC.

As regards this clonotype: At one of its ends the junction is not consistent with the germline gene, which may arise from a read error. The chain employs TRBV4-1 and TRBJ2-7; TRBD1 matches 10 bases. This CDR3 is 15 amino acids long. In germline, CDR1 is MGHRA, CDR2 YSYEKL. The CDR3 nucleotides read TGTGCCAGCAGCCAAGAGGGACAGGGGTCCTACGAGCAGTACTTC. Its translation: CASSQEGQGSYEQYF.

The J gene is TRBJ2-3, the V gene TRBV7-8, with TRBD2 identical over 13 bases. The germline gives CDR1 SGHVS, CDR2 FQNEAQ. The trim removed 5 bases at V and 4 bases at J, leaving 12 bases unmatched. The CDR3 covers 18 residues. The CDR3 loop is CASSRGLAGPSVADTQYF. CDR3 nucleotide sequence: TGTGCCAGCAGCCGGGGACTAGCGGGGCCTAGCGTCGCAGATACGCAGTATTTT. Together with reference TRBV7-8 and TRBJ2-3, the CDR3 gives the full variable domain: GAGVSQSPRYKVAKRGQDVALRCDPISGHVSLFWYQQALGQGPEFLTYFQNEAQLDKSGLPSDRFFAERPEGSVSTLKIQRTQQEDSAVYLCASSRGLAGPSVADTQYFGPGTRLTVL.

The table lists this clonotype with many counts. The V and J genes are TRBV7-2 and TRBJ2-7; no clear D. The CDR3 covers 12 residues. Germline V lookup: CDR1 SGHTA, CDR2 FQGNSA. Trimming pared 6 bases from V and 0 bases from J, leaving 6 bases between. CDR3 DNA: TGTGCCAGCAGTTCCAGCTCCTACGAGCAGTACTTC. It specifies CASSSSSYEQYF.

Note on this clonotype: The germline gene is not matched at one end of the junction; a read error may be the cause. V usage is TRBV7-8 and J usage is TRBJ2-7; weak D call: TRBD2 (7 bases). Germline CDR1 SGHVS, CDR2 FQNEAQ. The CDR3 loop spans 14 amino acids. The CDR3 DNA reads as TGTGCCCTCAGCGGGGACACCCCTGGCGACGAGCATTACTTC. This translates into CALSGDTPGDEHYF. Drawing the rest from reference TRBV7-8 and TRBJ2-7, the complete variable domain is GAGVSQSPRYKVAKRGQDVALRCDPISGHVSLFWYQQALGQGPEFLTYFQNEAQLDKSGLPSDRFFAERPEGSVSTLKIQRTQQEDSAVYLCALSGDTPGDEHYFGPGTRLTVT.

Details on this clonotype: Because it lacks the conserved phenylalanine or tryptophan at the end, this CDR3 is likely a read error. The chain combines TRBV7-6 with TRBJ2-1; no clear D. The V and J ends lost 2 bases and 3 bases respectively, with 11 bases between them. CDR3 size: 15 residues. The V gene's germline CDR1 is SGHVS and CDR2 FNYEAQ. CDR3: CASSLPTEVYNEQFL. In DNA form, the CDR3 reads TGTGCCAGCAGCTTACCCACAGAAGTCTACAATGAGCAGTTCTTA.

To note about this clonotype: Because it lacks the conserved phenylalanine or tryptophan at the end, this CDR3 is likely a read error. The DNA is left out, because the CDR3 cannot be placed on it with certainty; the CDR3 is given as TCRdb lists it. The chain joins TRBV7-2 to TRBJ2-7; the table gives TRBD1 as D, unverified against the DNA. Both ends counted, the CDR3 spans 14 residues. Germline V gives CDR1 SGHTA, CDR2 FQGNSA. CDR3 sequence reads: CATSGYTPGDEQHL.

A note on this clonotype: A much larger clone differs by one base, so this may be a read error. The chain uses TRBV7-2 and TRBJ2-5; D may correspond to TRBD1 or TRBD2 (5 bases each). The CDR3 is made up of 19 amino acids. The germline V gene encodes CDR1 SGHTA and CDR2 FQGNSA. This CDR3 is CASSLRGAIVRPEGETQSF. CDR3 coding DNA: TGTGCCAGCAGCTTAAGAGGAGCTATCGTTAGACCCGAAGGGGAGACCCAGTCCTTC.

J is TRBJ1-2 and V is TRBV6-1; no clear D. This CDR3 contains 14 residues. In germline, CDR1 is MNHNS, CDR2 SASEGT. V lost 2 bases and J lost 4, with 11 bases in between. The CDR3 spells CASSELGGRYGYTF. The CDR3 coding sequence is TGTGCCAGCAGTGAATTAGGCGGACGCTATGGCTACACCTTC.

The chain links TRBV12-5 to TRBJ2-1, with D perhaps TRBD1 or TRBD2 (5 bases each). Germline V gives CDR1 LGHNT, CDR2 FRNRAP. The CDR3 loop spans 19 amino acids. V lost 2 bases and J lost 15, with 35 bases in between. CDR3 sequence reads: CASGLLSVLGAVPYNETFF. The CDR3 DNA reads TGTGCTAGTGGTTTGTTATCGGTACTAGGGGCCGTCCCCTACAATGAGACGTTCTTC.